Presented here are 30 T cell receptor beta chains from one specimen sequenced in a study of blood T cell repertoires in COVID-19 (dated by TCRdb to the early 2020s). Receptor libraries were prepared by the immunoSEQ multiplex PCR assay. Held by TCRdb, this immuneACCESS table contains in-frame sequences only and omits some clones. Under half of the omission traces to an unresolved V gene where checked; the cause of the rest is unknown. Across this sample there are more than 85,000 clones, with 85% to 95% seen only once. Clones ranked in the top ten supply less than 2% of the sample. The sequenced sample consisted of peripheral blood. The receptors were sampled from a man in his 60s with acute or convalescent COVID-19.

The chain has TRBV23-1 and TRBJ2-5, with 10 positions matching TRBD2. TRBV23-1 is assigned to the ORF class and has an uncertain function. V was pared by 7 bases and J by 4 bases, with 6 bases of the junction left unmatched. The CDR3 consists of 14 residues. For the CDR3, the DNA is TGCGCCAGCAATTCAGAGCGGGAGGGAGAGACCCAGTACTTC. Its translation: CASNSEREGETQYF.

This chain connects TRBV2 to TRBJ2-4; perhaps TRBD1 as D (6 bases). CDR1 and CDR2 from the germline V gene are SNHLY and FYNNEI. V was trimmed by 6 bases and J by 7 bases, leaving 13 bases between them. The CDR3 spans 13 residues. The CDR3: CASSVRQANIQYF. Here the CDR3 DNA reads TGTGCCAGCAGCGTTAGACAGGCTAACATTCAGTACTTC.

The sample holds one count of this clone. At one boundary the junction diverges from the germline segment, which might be a read error. This sample includes further DNA sequences coding for the same CDR3. The chain combines TRBV15 with TRBJ1-1; D unresolved. CDR1 and CDR2 (germline): LNHNV, YYDKDF (reference sequence). The CDR3 sequence is 15 residues long. The CDR3 protein is CATSPPPTMNTEAFF. DNA for the CDR3: TGTGCCACCAGCCCGCCACCGACTATGAACACTGAAGCCTTCTTT. Full variable domain (remainder filled in from reference TRBV15 and TRBJ1-1): DAMVIQNPRYQVTQFGKPVTLSCSQTLNHNVMYWYQQKSSQAPKLLFHYYDKDFNNEADTPDNFQSRRPNTSFCFLDIRSPGLGDTAMYLCATSPPPTMNTEAFFGQGTRLTVV.

The rearrangement links TRBV5-4 to TRBJ2-7; tentatively, D is TRBD2 (5 bases). V lost 3 bases and J lost 10, with 14 bases in between. Looked up from germline, CDR1 is SGHNT and CDR2 is YYREEE (reference sequence). CDR3 length: 12 amino acids. The CDR3 coding sequence is TGTGCCAGCAGCTCGGACTCCCTGAGTCAGTACTTC. Protein sequence: CASSSDSLSQYF.

V is TRBV11-1 and J is TRBJ1-4; 8 bases align to TRBD1. Germline V lookup: CDR1 SGHAT, CDR2 FQDESV (reference sequence). Germline trimming cut 6 bases from V and 8 bases from J; bases unmatched to any gene: 8. The CDR3 consists of 14 residues. CDR3 protein: CASSRQGRDEKLFF. The DNA of the CDR3 is TGTGCCAGCAGTCGACAGGGGAGGGACGAAAAACTGTTTTTT.

The chain combines TRBV5-6 with TRBJ2-7; no clear D. V was shortened by 0 bases and J by 1 base, with 11 bases between the two germline ends. Looked up from germline, CDR1 is SGHDT and CDR2 is YYEEEE. This CDR3 comprises 15 residues. CDR3 loop: CASSLAMARSYEQYF. DNA for the CDR3: TGTGCCAGCAGCTTGGCGATGGCACGTTCCTACGAGCAGTACTTC.

The chain joins TRBV19 to TRBJ2-7; 14 bases are a match to TRBD2. This CDR3 spans 18 amino acids. Per the germline V gene, CDR1 is LNHDA and CDR2 is SQIVND (reference sequence). The V gene end was trimmed by 5 bases and the J gene end by 7 bases; junction bases not matched to a gene: 16. CDR3 nucleotides: TGTGCCAGTAGTCGAGGACTAGCGGGAGGTCCCGAATTGGGGGAGCAGTACTTC. This encodes CASSRGLAGGPELGEQYF.

This sequence joins TRBV10-3 and TRBJ1-5; TRBD1 is a possible D gene (5 bases). Trimming left V 1 base short and J 0 bases short, with 7 bases between. This CDR3 region has 15 residues. CDR1 and CDR2 (germline): ENHRY, SYGVKD. The CDR3: CAISEFGGSNQPQHF. As DNA, the CDR3 is TGTGCCATCAGTGAGTTCGGGGGTAGCAATCAGCCCCAGCATTTT.

The chain is built from TRBV12-3 or TRBV12-4 and TRBJ2-3; 9 bases line up with TRBD1. V gave up 3 bases and J gave up 5 bases; unmatched junction bases: 0. CDR3 length: 13 residues. CDR3 bases: TGTGCCAGCAGTTTGGGACAGGGAGATACGCAGTATTTT. Its translation is CASSLGQGDTQYF.

V is TRBV7-8 and J is TRBJ2-5; 7 bases line up with TRBD2. The germline V gene encodes CDR1 SGHVS and CDR2 FQNEAQ. After removal of 1 base from V and 9 bases from J, the junction contained 8 bases not matched to a gene. The CDR3 length is 14 residues. The CDR3 protein is CASSLGLASGAQYF. CDR3 bases: TGTGCCAGCAGCTTAGGACTAGCTAGTGGGGCCCAGTACTTC.

A few counts support this clone. The V call is TRBV19, the J call TRBJ1-1; 7 positions match TRBD1. This CDR3 has 13 residues. Trimming took 7 bases from V and 7 from J; bases not matched to a gene: 9. Looked up from germline, CDR1 is LNHDA and CDR2 is SQIVND (reference sequence). DNA of the CDR3: TGTGCCAGTACCCCTGGGACAGCCGTTGAAGCTTTCTTT. Encoded protein: CASTPGTAVEAFF. Combining the CDR3 with reference TRBV19 and TRBJ1-1 gives the whole variable domain DGGITQSPKYLFRKEGQNVTLSCEQNLNHDAMYWYRQDPGQGLRLIYYSQIVNDFQKGDIAEGYSVSREKKESFPLTVTSAQKNPTAFYLCASTPGTAVEAFFGQGTRLTVV.

The chain has TRBV29-1 and TRBJ2-2; a possible D gene is TRBD1 (5 bases). The CDR3 spans 13 residues. The V end was cut by 4 bases, the J end by 1 base, with 7 bases between. CDR1 SQVTM and CDR2 ANQGSEA come from the germline V gene. In DNA, the CDR3 is TGCAGCGTTGGACAGATGAACACCGGGGAGCTGTTTTTT. Protein: CSVGQMNTGELFF.

V usage is TRBV7-8 and J usage is TRBJ2-2; D is unclear. The CDR3 consists of 14 residues. Deletions cut 1 base from V and 5 bases from J, with 8 bases between. Germline CDR1 and CDR2: SGHVS and FQNEAQ. CDR3 in DNA: TGTGCCAGCAGCTTAGTCTCTCGGACCGGGGAGCTGTTTTTT. Translated: CASSLVSRTGELFF.

This sequence joins TRBV7-9 and TRBJ2-5; unclear D gene. The germline gives CDR1 SEHNR, CDR2 FQNEAQ (reference sequence). The V end was cut by 2 bases, the J end by 1 base, with 8 bases between. The CDR3 covers 14 residues. CDR3 nucleotides: TGTGCCAGCAGCTTATCGAGCGCCCAAGAGACCCAGTACTTC. It codes for CASSLSSAQETQYF.

J is TRBJ2-5 and V is TRBV5-8, with D possibly TRBD2 on 5 matching bases. V lost 2 bases to trimming and J lost 5 bases, with 10 bases between them. Germline values: CDR1 SGHTS, CDR2 YDEGEE. This CDR3 is built from 13 residues. The CDR3 bases are TGTGCCAGCAGCTTAGGCGGGCGGGAGACCCAGTACTTC. Its protein product is CASSLGGRETQYF.

CDR3 sequence reads: CASSLGQYNEQFF. DNA for the CDR3: TGTGCCAGCAGTTTAGGTCAGTACAATGAGCAGTTCTTC. V and J are TRBV12-3 or TRBV12-4 and TRBJ2-1, with D unresolved. The CDR3 consists of 13 residues. V lost 1 base and J 4 bases, leaving 5 bases between the germline ends.

This clone was found a few times. The rearrangement joins TRBV28 to TRBJ2-2; TRBD2 is a possible D gene (6 bases). In germline, CDR1 is MDHEN, CDR2 SYDVKM. The CDR3 totals 14 residues. Trimming left V 1 base short and J 3 bases short, with 6 bases between. CDR3 protein: CASSLSGDTGELFF. The CDR3 region has the DNA TGTGCCAGCAGTTTATCGGGAGACACCGGGGAGCTGTTTTTT. The whole variable domain, remainder taken from reference TRBV28 and TRBJ2-2, is DVKVTQSSRYLVKRTGEKVFLECVQDMDHENMFWYRQDPGLGLRLIYFSYDVKMKEKGDIPEGYSVSREKKERFSLILESASTNQTSMYLCASSLSGDTGELFFGEGSRLTVL.

V and J are TRBV7-9 and TRBJ1-2, with 8 nucleotides matching TRBD1. The CDR3 runs to 15 residues. V lost 3 bases and J lost 5; bases outside the gene matches: 8. Germline assignment: CDR1 SEHNR and CDR2 FQNEAQ (reference sequence). CDR3: CASSFGQGAIYGYTF. The CDR3 bases are TGTGCCAGCAGCTTTGGGCAGGGGGCGATATATGGCTACACCTTC.

This chain uses TRBV11-3 with TRBJ2-2; TRBD2 might be the D (6 bases). Germline loops: CDR1 SGHNT, CDR2 YENEEA. The CDR3 is 13 residues long. V lost 3 bases and J 8 bases, leaving 10 bases between the germline ends. The CDR3 reads CASSFSGEGELFF. CDR3 coding DNA: TGTGCCAGCAGCTTCTCGGGAGAAGGGGAGCTGTTTTTT. The full variable domain, rest sourced from reference TRBV11-3 and TRBJ2-2, is EAGVVQSPRYKIIEKKQPVAFWCNPISGHNTLYWYLQNLGQGPELLIRYENEEAVDDSQLPKDRFSAERLKGVDSTLKIQPAELGDSAVYLCASSFSGEGELFFGEGSRLTVL.

The sample holds one count of this clone. The V and J genes are TRBV24-1 and TRBJ2-3, with D maybe TRBD2 (6 bases). CDR1 KGHDR and CDR2 SFDVKD come from the germline V gene. V lost 4 bases, J lost 0 bases, and 13 bases lay in between. The CDR3 covers 16 residues. CDR3 sequence: CATSDPGAGSTDTQYF. CDR3 DNA sequence: TGTGCCACCAGTGACCCGGGTGCGGGAAGCACAGATACGCAGTATTTT.

The rearrangement joins TRBV4-1 to TRBJ2-5; D might be TRBD2 (5 bases). Germline CDR1 reads MGHRA; CDR2 reads YSYEKL. The V and J ends lost 2 bases and 1 base respectively, with 11 bases between them. The CDR3 loop spans 15 amino acids. CDR3 sequence reads: CASSQLGGSQETQYF. CDR3 nucleotides: TGCGCCAGCAGCCAACTAGGCGGGTCCCAAGAGACCCAGTACTTC.

The V and J genes are TRBV2 and TRBJ1-5; TRBD1 is a possible D gene (5 bases). The CDR3 extends over 16 amino acids. Germline CDR1 reads SNHLY; CDR2 reads FYNNEI. V was clipped by 1 base and J by 4 bases, with 14 bases between them. The CDR3, as DNA: TGTGCCAGCAGTGAAGGGTTTGGGGGGAGAAATCAGCCCCAGCATTTT. It is translated as CASSEGFGGRNQPQHF.

The CDR3 DNA reads as TGTGCCAGCAGCCCAGGGACAGGGGGTACCTACGAGCAGTACTTC. Translation: CASSPGTGGTYEQYF. The chain is built from TRBV11-2 and TRBJ2-7, with TRBD1 identical over 11 bases. The CDR3 length is 15 residues. Looked up from germline, CDR1 is SGHAT and CDR2 is FQNNGV. V lost 5 bases to trimming and J lost 2 bases; unmatched junction nucleotides: 5.

This clone was detected once. This sequence joins TRBV24-1 and TRBJ2-7; 7 bases fit TRBD1. CDR1 and CDR2 (germline): KGHDR, SFDVKD. The CDR3 extends over 15 amino acids. V shed 5 bases, J shed 5 bases, and the junction held 11 bases outside the gene matches. The CDR3 region is CATSGVDRPSDEQYF. CDR3 sequence (DNA): TGTGCCACCAGTGGGGTGGACAGGCCAAGCGACGAGCAGTACTTC.

This clone is a singleton in its sample. The chain is built from TRBV30 and TRBJ1-4; 9 bases fit TRBD1. The CDR3 covers 15 residues. Germline CDR1 reads GTSNPN; CDR2 reads SVGIG (reference sequence). The V segment lost 0 bases and the J segment 5 bases; nucleotides outside the gene matches: 4. CDR3 protein: CAWSVPGQGNEKLFF. CDR3 DNA sequence: TGTGCCTGGAGTGTGCCGGGACAGGGAAATGAAAAACTGTTTTTT.

The chain combines TRBV19 with TRBJ2-5; D is unclear. V gave up 1 base and J gave up 5 bases, with 14 bases separating them. The CDR3 consists of 15 residues. Germline CDR1 is LNHDA and CDR2 is SQIVND (reference sequence). The chain's CDR3 is CASSIVSLIGETQYF. CDR3 nucleotides: TGTGCCAGTAGTATAGTTAGTCTCATCGGGGAGACCCAGTACTTC.

The CDR3 sequence: CASSQASYEKLFF. The CDR3 DNA sequence: TGTGCCAGCAGCCAAGCCTCTTATGAAAAACTGTTTTTT. V and J are TRBV4-2 and TRBJ1-4; no reliable D call. The CDR3 runs 13 residues. Germline CDR1 reads LGHNA; CDR2 reads YNFKEQ. Trimming left V 1 base short and J 6 bases short, with 6 bases between.

This clone occurred a few times. The genes are TRBV2 and TRBJ1-1, with 8 positions matching TRBD1. The length of the CDR3 is 13 residues. CDR1 is SNHLY and CDR2 is FYNNEI in the germline V gene. J was trimmed by 4 bases and V by 9 bases; bases with no gene match: 7. CDR3 sequence: CASKTGVATEAFF. The DNA of the CDR3 is TGTGCCAGTAAGACAGGGGTGGCCACTGAAGCTTTCTTT.

The chain uses TRBV19 and TRBJ2-7; no definite D call. Trimming took 4 bases from V and 1 from J, leaving 8 bases between them. This CDR3 comprises 13 residues. Germline V gene sequence: CDR1 LNHDA, CDR2 SQIVND (reference sequence). Here the CDR3 DNA reads TGTGCCAGTAGTACAGGATTTTCCTACGAGCAGTACTTC. Amino acid sequence: CASSTGFSYEQYF. Looking up the rest from reference TRBV19 and TRBJ2-7 gives the full variable domain: DGGITQSPKYLFRKEGQNVTLSCEQNLNHDAMYWYRQDPGQGLRLIYYSQIVNDFQKGDIAEGYSVSREKKESFPLTVTSAQKNPTAFYLCASSTGFSYEQYFGPGTRLTVT.

V is TRBV6-1 and J is TRBJ2-7; 9 bases align to TRBD1. This CDR3 is built from 16 residues. From germline, CDR1 is MNHNS and CDR2 SASEGT. V was pared by 3 bases and J by 1 base, with 7 bases of the junction left unmatched. The CDR3 region is CASSELQGALSYEQYF. Written as DNA, the CDR3 is TGTGCCAGCAGTGAGCTACAGGGGGCCCTTTCCTACGAGCAGTACTTC.